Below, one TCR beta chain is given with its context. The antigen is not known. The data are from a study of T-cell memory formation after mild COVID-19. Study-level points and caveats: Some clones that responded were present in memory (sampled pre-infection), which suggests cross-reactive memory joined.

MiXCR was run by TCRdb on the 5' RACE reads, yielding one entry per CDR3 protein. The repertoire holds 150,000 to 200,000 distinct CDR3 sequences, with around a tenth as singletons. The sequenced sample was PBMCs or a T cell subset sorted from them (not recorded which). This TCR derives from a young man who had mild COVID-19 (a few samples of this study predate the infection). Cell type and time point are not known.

Here the CDR3 DNA reads TGTGCCAGCAGCTTAGCCCACAATTCCTACGAGCAGTACTTC. As protein: CASSLAHNSYEQYF. The chain uses TRBV7-2 and TRBJ2-7, with unresolved D. The V and J ends lost 0 bases and 1 base respectively, with 7 bases between them. The CDR3 spans 14 residues. Germline V gives CDR1 SGHTA, CDR2 FQGNSA.